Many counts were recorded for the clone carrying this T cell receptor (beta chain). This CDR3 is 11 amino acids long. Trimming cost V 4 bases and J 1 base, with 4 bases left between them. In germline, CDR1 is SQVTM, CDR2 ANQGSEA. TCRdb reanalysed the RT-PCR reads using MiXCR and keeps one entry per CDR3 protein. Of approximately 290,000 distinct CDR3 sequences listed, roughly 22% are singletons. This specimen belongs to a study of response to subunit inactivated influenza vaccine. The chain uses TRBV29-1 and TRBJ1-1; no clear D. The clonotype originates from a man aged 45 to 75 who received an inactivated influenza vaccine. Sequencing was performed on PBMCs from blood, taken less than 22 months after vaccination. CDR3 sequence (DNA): TGCAGCGTTGTCCGGAACACTGAAGCTTTCTTT. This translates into CSVVRNTEAFF.